This TCR beta chain was sequenced during a study of T cell responses to AZD1222 COVID-19 vaccine. The study, taken as a whole, reports: Baseline seropositivity characterized only a handful of AZD1222 recipients. The breadth and depth of Spike-specific TCRs increased once two AZD1222 doses had been given. Repertoire sampling happened only post peak T cell response.

Comment on this clone: The target antigen is unknown.

The germline CDR1 and CDR2 sequences are ENHRY and SYGVKD. V dropped 6 bases and J dropped 7; count of bases not matched to a gene: 3. The CDR3 extends over 13 amino acids. Sequencing used immunoSEQ multiplex PCR; TCRdb keeps in-frame clones, though not all of them. The repertoire includes more than 80,000 clones, 75% to 90% of them detected once, and approximately 5.4% sits in the top ten. This TCR was sampled from an adult in good health. This specimen was peripheral blood, taken on day 0 of AZD1222 vaccination. The chain links TRBV10-3 to TRBJ2-1; the match to TRBD2 covers 10 bases. The chain's CDR3 is CAIRLAGTNEQFF. The CDR3 DNA is TGTGCCATCAGACTAGCGGGGACTAATGAGCAGTTCTTC.